The next 21 T cell receptor beta chains were all read from a single sample in a study of molecular identifiers for immune sequencing clone quantification. Using its own MiXCR run on the PCR reads, TCRdb lists one record per CDR3 protein. Found here are 400,000 to 600,000 distinct CDR3 sequences, less than 30% of them singletons; the top ten hold roughly 0.79%. The sample taken for sequencing was naive CD8+ T cells from blood, with Jurkat cell RNA spiked in. Subset meaning: FACS-sorted CD8+CD4-CCR7+CD45RA+ naive T cells. All receptors come from a human donor in good health. Some libraries in this study had Jurkat cell RNA spiked in.

This chain joins TRBV7-9 and TRBJ2-2, with 9 bases fitting TRBD1. Germline-derived CDR1 and CDR2 are SEHNR and FQNEAQ (reference sequence). The CDR3 loop spans 18 amino acids. With 4 bases clipped from V and 4 bases from J, the junction kept 13 bases outside the gene matches. CDR3: CASSSVPGQGLITGELFF. The CDR3 DNA reads as TGTGCCAGCAGCTCAGTGCCGGGACAGGGTTTAATCACCGGGGAGCTGTTTTTT.

This chain links TRBV29-1 with TRBJ1-2, with unresolved D. V lost 5 bases to trimming and J lost 7 bases, with 11 bases between them. CDR1 and CDR2 from the germline V gene are SQVTM and ANQGSEA. The CDR3 length is 11 residues. In DNA, the CDR3 is TGCAGCGTTAAAAACTACGGTGGCTACACCTTC. It is translated as CSVKNYGGYTF.

This clonotype was seen a single time. Because it lacks the conserved phenylalanine or tryptophan at the end, this CDR3 is likely a read error. The chain joins TRBV11-2 to TRBJ2-5, with a weak D call TRBD1 (10 bases). Germline CDR1 SGHAT, CDR2 FQNNGV. This CDR3 has 21 residues. V lost 5 bases and J lost 5, with 36 bases in between. The CDR3, as DNA: TGTGCCAGCAGCATCCCGGGACAGGGGATTTCTGCGGGAGGGCCGGAGGAGACCCAGTACTAC. This gives the protein CASSIPGQGISAGGPEETQYY.

At least ten counts were recorded for this clonotype. The gene calls are TRBV19 and TRBJ2-3; 10 bases fit TRBD2. Trimming took 9 bases from V and 3 from J; bases not matched to a gene: 9. The CDR3 loop spans 15 amino acids. Germline-derived CDR1 and CDR2 are LNHDA and SQIVND (reference sequence). CDR3 nucleotides: TGTGCCAGCAGTCCTAGCGGGAGTGGGACAGATACGCAGTATTTT. Amino acids: CASSPSGSGTDTQYF.

This sequence joins TRBV2 and TRBJ2-7; possibly TRBD2 for D (5 bases). The CDR3 is 10 residues long. V was cut by 4 bases and J by 7 bases, with 5 bases left in between. The V gene's germline CDR1 is SNHLY and CDR2 FYNNEI. CDR3 amino acids: CASSAGEQYF. In DNA form, the CDR3 reads TGTGCCAGCAGTGCGGGGGAGCAGTACTTC.

This clonotype was recorded many times. V gene TRBV7-9 combines with J gene TRBJ1-1, with TRBD1 identical over 7 bases. CDR1 is SEHNR, CDR2 FQNEAQ, per germline (reference sequence). The CDR3 has 14 residues. J gave up 3 bases and V 2 bases, and 3 bases lay outside the gene matches. DNA of the CDR3: TGTGCCAGCAGCTTAACAGGGGTGGACACTGAAGCTTTCTTT. Protein product: CASSLTGVDTEAFF.

This clonotype was observed at least ten times. The V and J genes are TRBV30 and TRBJ2-7; 10 bases line up with TRBD2. Germline V CDR1 and CDR2: GTSNPN, SVGIG (reference sequence). The CDR3 has 13 residues. With V trimmed by 2 bases and J by 5 bases, 3 bases remained unmatched. The CDR3 DNA reads TGTGCCTGGAGTTCTAGCGGGAGTAACGAGCAGTACTTC. Translation: CAWSSSGSNEQYF.

In DNA form, the CDR3 reads TGTGCCAGCATGCAACGATATTACCCAGGGGTCGAGCAGTACTTC. Residues: CASMQRYYPGVEQYF. This sequence joins TRBV7-6 and TRBJ2-7; possibly TRBD1 for D (6 bases). Looked up from germline, CDR1 is SGHVS and CDR2 is FNYEAQ. The CDR3 spans 15 residues. V lost 7 bases to trimming and J lost 6 bases, with 22 bases between them.

The gene calls are TRBV20-1 and TRBJ2-7; D may match TRBD1 or TRBD2 (5 bases each). The V and J ends lost 3 bases and 8 bases respectively, with 26 bases between them. The germline gives CDR1 DFQATT, CDR2 SNEGSKA (reference sequence). The CDR3 is 16 residues long. The CDR3 DNA reads TGCAGTGCTAGGGGCAACCCCGGGACGGCCCCCATGAAGCAGTACTTC. It translates to CSARGNPGTAPMKQYF.

This clonotype was picked up a small number of times. V and J are TRBV6-2 or TRBV6-3 and TRBJ2-2, with 11 bases matching TRBD2. The germline V gene encodes CDR1 MNHEY and CDR2 SVGEGT. V lost 2 bases and J lost 4; bases outside the gene matches: 6. This CDR3 is built from 17 residues. In DNA form, the CDR3 reads TGTGCCAGCAGTTACCCCCCGCTAGCGGGAGGCACCGGGGAGCTGTTTTTT. Its protein is CASSYPPLAGGTGELFF.

In this sample, this clonotype turned up a few times. V is TRBV3-1 and J is TRBJ2-2, with a tentative D call TRBD1 (5 bases). The V end was cut by 0 bases, the J end by 6 bases, with 14 bases between. This CDR3 is 16 amino acids long. Germline CDR1 and CDR2: LGHDT and YNNKEL (reference sequence). CDR3 sequence: CASSQDVWGPAGELFF. The CDR3 region has the DNA TGTGCCAGCAGCCAAGACGTGTGGGGCCCGGCCGGGGAGCTGTTTTTT. The full variable domain, with the rest looked up from reference TRBV3-1 and TRBJ2-2, is DTAVSQTPKYLVTQMGNDKSIKCEQNLGHDTMYWYKQDSKKFLKIMFSYNNKELIINETVPNRFSPKSPDKAHLNLHINSLELGDSAVYFCASSQDVWGPAGELFFGEGSRLTVL.

The chain couples TRBV11-1 to TRBJ2-7, with D perhaps matching TRBD1 or TRBD2 (6 bases each). The CDR3 loop spans 15 amino acids. V shed 0 bases and J shed 3 bases, with 12 bases lying between them. Germline V lookup: CDR1 SGHAT, CDR2 FQDESV (reference sequence). The DNA of the CDR3 is TGTGCCAGCAGCTTAGCGACAGGCGGGGACTACGAGCAGTACTTC. Translation: CASSLATGGDYEQYF.

The table lists this clonotype with a few counts. The chain links TRBV10-3 to TRBJ2-7, with 8 bases fitting TRBD1. Looked up from germline, CDR1 is ENHRY and CDR2 is SYGVKD. Trimming removed 6 bases from V and 3 bases from J; junction bases left unmatched: 4. This CDR3 has 13 amino acids. For the CDR3, the DNA is TGTGCCATCAGGGAGACAGGGGACTACGAGCAGTACTTC. This translates into CAIRETGDYEQYF.

Turning to this clonotype: One junction end disagrees with the germline gene, perhaps due to a read error. The chain uses TRBV10-2 and TRBJ2-7, with 8 nucleotides matching TRBD2. The CDR3 loop spans 14 amino acids. Germline V gene sequence: CDR1 WSHSY, CDR2 SAAADI. Written as DNA, the CDR3 is TGCGCCAGCAGCCCGGGGGGTAGCGGGAAGCCCCTCGGGTTC. Translated: CASSPGGSGKPLGF.

This clonotype was seen only a few times. The gene calls are TRBV7-8 and TRBJ2-7; D is unclear. The CDR3 has 12 residues. V dropped 5 bases and J dropped 7 bases, with 12 bases sitting between them. CDR1 and CDR2 (germline): SGHVS, FQNEAQ. In DNA, the CDR3 is TGTGCCAGCAGCCCTCACTTGGTGGAGCAGTACTTC. Its protein product is CASSPHLVEQYF.

This clonotype was observed at least ten times. The chain is built from TRBV2 and TRBJ2-3; D remains ambiguous. Germline-derived CDR1 and CDR2 are SNHLY and FYNNEI. Between the trimmed V and J ends, which lost 8 bases and 0 bases, there was a span of 15 bases. This CDR3 region has 15 residues. The CDR3 loop reads CASVGEETSTDTQYF. The CDR3 coding sequence is TGTGCCAGCGTGGGCGAGGAGACTAGCACAGATACGCAGTATTTT. Supplemented by reference TRBV2 and TRBJ2-3, the full variable domain reads EPEVTQTPSHQVTQMGQEVILRCVPISNHLYFYWYRQILGQKVEFLVSFYNNEISEKSEIFDDQFSVERPDGSNFTLKIRSTKLEDSAMYFCASVGEETSTDTQYFGPGTRLTVL.

The V call is TRBV29-1, the J call TRBJ2-3; 9 nucleotides match TRBD2. Per germline, CDR1 SQVTM and CDR2 ANQGSEA. The length of the CDR3 is 14 residues. The CDR3 DNA follows: TGCGGCGCAGGAGCGGGGGGAAACACAGATACGCAGTATTTT. Its translation: CGAGAGGNTDTQYF.

This clonotype was counted between two and nine times. The chain is built from TRBV27 and TRBJ2-3; 7 positions match TRBD2. Germline V gives CDR1 MNHEY, CDR2 SMNVEV (reference sequence). The length of the CDR3 is 15 residues. The V segment lost 3 bases and the J segment 3 bases; nucleotides outside the gene matches: 6. The CDR3 sequence: CASSFQRLATDTQYF. CDR3 DNA: TGTGCCAGCAGTTTCCAAAGACTAGCAACAGATACGCAGTATTTT.

This clonotype was observed a handful of times. V and J are TRBV28 and TRBJ2-3; perhaps TRBD2 as D (7 bases). This CDR3 is built from 15 residues. Trimming took off 5 bases at V and 3 bases at J, with 15 bases between the two ends. Per germline, CDR1 MDHEN and CDR2 SYDVKM. The CDR3 spells CASSSGAGATDTQYF. For the CDR3, the DNA is TGTGCCAGCAGTAGTGGGGCGGGGGCAACAGATACGCAGTATTTT.

There are many counts of this clonotype. V usage is TRBV7-9 and J usage is TRBJ2-3, with a weak D call TRBD2 (5 bases). Trimming took 6 bases from V and 6 from J, leaving 13 bases between them. Germline V CDR1 and CDR2: SEHNR, FQNEAQ (reference sequence). The CDR3 runs to 13 residues. The CDR3 DNA sequence: TGTGCCAGCAGTGGACGGGATCTTGATACGCAGTATTTT. Translation gives CASSGRDLDTQYF.

This clonotype has only a few counts. The chain uses TRBV4-1 and TRBJ2-7; D is undetermined. The CDR3 contains 18 residues. Trimming removed 0 bases from V and 1 base from J, with 19 bases in between. Germline V gives CDR1 MGHRA, CDR2 YSYEKL. The DNA for the CDR3 is TGCGCCAGCAGCCAAGAAAGTGGGGTAGGGAAGATTTCCTACGAGCAGTACTTC. Amino acids: CASSQESGVGKISYEQYF.